The rows below give T cell receptor beta chains drawn from one sample of a study of cytomegalovirus exposure and HLA in healthy donors. The protocol was immunoSEQ multiplex PCR, while the TCRdb copy is restricted to in-frame clones and leaves out a portion. Of about 140,000 clones in the sample, 82% were seen once. Sequencing used PBMCs. The receptors derive from a man younger than 35 in good health and CMV-seropositive. CDR3s include the opening cysteine and the closing phenylalanine or tryptophan. D genes are given only for firm matches. Not all rows give a size; the values are once, few, many and, for expanded clones, a class.

size	V	J	D	DNA	CDR3
-	TRBV28	TRBJ2-7	TRBD1	TGTGCCAGCAGGCGAACAGGGGCGGGCGGCGAGCAGTACTTC	CASRRTGAGGEQYF
-	TRBV5-1	TRBJ2-7	TRBD1	TGCGCCAGCAGTTCGGGACAGCTCTACGAGCGGTACTTC	CASSSGQLYERYF
-	TRBV30	TRBJ1-5	-	TGTGCTTGGGGGCAGGGGCCCAATCAGCCCCAGCATTTT	CAWGQGPNQPQHF
-	TRBV2	TRBJ1-4	-	TGTGCCAGCAATGCGGGGGCGCGTGGAGAAAAACTGTTTTTT	CASNAGARGEKLFF
-	TRBV10-1	TRBJ2-1	TRBD2	TGCGCCAGCAGTGAGTGGCGGGAGCTTTCCTACAATGAGCAGTTCTTC	CASSEWRELSYNEQFF
-	TRBV27	TRBJ2-3	-	TGTGCCAGCAGTTTATCGAGGCTTAATACGCAGTATTTT	CASSLSRLNTQYF
-	TRBV2	TRBJ1-2	TRBD1	TGTGCCAGCAGTTTAGGACAGGGGATCTATGGCTACACCTTC	CASSLGQGIYGYTF
-	TRBV29-1	TRBJ2-2	TRBD2	TGCAGCGCCCATAGCGGGCCGAACACCGGGGAGCTGTTTTTT	CSAHSGPNTGELFF
-	TRBV6-1	TRBJ2-2	-	TGTGCCAGCAGTGAACCAGGTGTAAGCGGGGAGCTGTTTTTT	CASSEPGVSGELFF
-	TRBV5-1	TRBJ1-2	TRBD1	TGCGCCAGCAGCTTGACAGGGGGAGATGGCTACCCCTTC	CASSLTGGDGYPF
-	TRBV15	TRBJ2-4	-	TGTGCCACCAGCAGATCCAGGGGGGTCGGGAACATTCAGTACTTC	CATSRSRGVGNIQYF
-	TRBV18	TRBJ1-1	-	TGTGCCAGCTCACCTCGGGCCAGAGGGACTGAAGCTTTCTTT	CASSPRARGTEAFF
-	TRBV11-2	TRBJ2-4	-	TGTGCCAGCAGCTTATCGTGGGCGGGGCAGGGAAACATTCAGTACTTC	CASSLSWAGQGNIQYF
-	TRBV6-5	TRBJ1-2	TRBD1	TGTGCCAGCGGAAACAGGGGGGAGGGTGGCTACACCTTC	CASGNRGEGGYTF
-	TRBV19	TRBJ2-1	-	TGTGCCAGTACCCCCAGCGGCTCCTACAATGAGCAGTTCTTC	CASTPSGSYNEQFF
-	TRBV15	TRBJ1-1	TRBD1	TGTGCCACCAGCACGGACAGGAGGAACACTGAAGCTTTCTTT	CATSTDRRNTEAFF
few	TRBV11-2	TRBJ2-1	TRBD2	TGTGCCAGCAGCTCGGTTAGCGGGAGGGTAGTGAATGAGCAGTTCTTC	CASSSVSGRVVNEQFF
-	TRBV5-1	TRBJ2-7	TRBD1	TGCGCCAGCAGCCCCGGGACAGGGGTCTACGAGCAGTACTTC	CASSPGTGVYEQYF
-	TRBV11-2	TRBJ2-7	TRBD1	TGTGCCAGCAGCAAAGGACAGGGCAACTACGAGCAGTACTTC	CASSKGQGNYEQYF
-	TRBV6-1	TRBJ1-1	-	TGTGCCACCCGACTAACACAGGGAATGAACACTGAAGCTTTCTTT	CATRLTQGMNTEAFF
-	TRBV11-2	TRBJ2-7	-	TGTGCCAGCAGCCTAGCTATTGGCCGACAATACGAGCAGTACTTC	CASSLAIGRQYEQYF
-	TRBV5-1	TRBJ2-2	TRBD2	TGCGCCAGCAGCCCCGACCCTAGCGGGACCGGGGAGCTGTTTTTT	CASSPDPSGTGELFF
-	TRBV5-1	TRBJ1-3	-	TGCGCCAGCAGCCAAGGGAGTTCTGGAAACACCATATATTTT	CASSQGSSGNTIYF
-	TRBV5-6	TRBJ2-1	-	TGTGCCAGCAGCTTGGGCAGGGACTACAATGAGCAGTTCTTC	CASSLGRDYNEQFF
-	TRBV7-9	TRBJ2-6	-	TGTGCCAGCAGCTTAATGTCCTACTCTGGGGCCAACGTCCTGACTTTC	CASSLMSYSGANVLTF
-	TRBV11-2	TRBJ2-1	TRBD2	TGTGCCAGCAGCTACTGGACTAGCGGGAGAAACGACTACAATGAGCAGTTCTTC	CASSYWTSGRNDYNEQFF
few	TRBV10-2	TRBJ2-1	TRBD2	TGCGCCAGCGGGGCGGAGGGAGCGGGAGGGAATGAGCAGTTCTTC	CASGAEGAGGNEQFF
-	TRBV4-1	TRBJ2-5	-	TGCGCCAGCAGCCAACCTGGCGAGGGAAGGGCCCAGTACTTC	CASSQPGEGRAQYF
-	TRBV2	TRBJ2-1	TRBD2	TGTGCCAGCAGTGTGTTAGCGGGAGCGGTCAATGAGCAGTTCTTC	CASSVLAGAVNEQFF
-	TRBV28	TRBJ1-1	-	TGTGCCAGCAGCTCAGGGTGGGGGAACACTGAAGCTTTCTTT	CASSSGWGNTEAFF
-	TRBV28	TRBJ1-5	TRBD1	TGTGCCAGCAGTTTTCAGGGGGCAGGAGGACAGCCCCAGCATTTT	CASSFQGAGGQPQHF